This TCR beta chain was recovered during a study of cytomegalovirus exposure and HLA in healthy donors (TCRdb year 2017). In terms of the full investigation: An earlier analysis of roughly 630 of the donors reported about 290 Gb of sequence data and 100 million to 140 million unique TCR beta sequences from around 200 million T cells. Because of strong linkage in the cohort, a few DR-DQ haplotypes were treated as single units for association and clustering. To predict cytomegalovirus infection status, the study brought together high-throughput TCR immunosequencing, statistical association of individual TCRs with disease status, and machine learning. In a later analysis, previously published TCR beta repertoires from 666 donors were re-analyzed and high-resolution HLA genotyping was added so that TCR occurrence patterns could be studied. A later genetic analysis used genome-wide SNP genotypes for about three fifths of the 666 donors, treating that subset as a discovery cohort. An earlier analysis of several hundred of the donors applied high-throughput TCR beta sequencing to assess whether each TCR beta V gene segment acted as functional or pseudogenic. The study aimed to test whether signatures of past pathogen exposure could be identified by cataloging public T cell receptors. The genetic ancestry cluster associated with self-reported Caucasian donors included over 65% of the roughly 400 genotyped donors. Every discovery cohort repertoire had been produced on one sequencing platform. Using immunosequencing, the study profiled T cell repertoires from 500 to 800 subjects and related those repertoires to cytomegalovirus serostatus. Donor age, sex, ethnicity and CMV serostatus were compiled alongside the repertoire data. Both class I and class II loci were covered by HLA typing, at four-digit resolution. The later analysis used no new phenotypic data to find candidate immune exposures, relying instead on TCR beta sequences and their occurrence across donors. On average, 235,054 unique TCR beta nucleotide sequences were sequenced per donor among a few hundred genotyped donors of the cohort, with approximately 18% of those sequences being non-productive. An early release that covered roughly 600 HLA-typed donors contained approximately 300 gigabases of sequencing data and about 84 million unique TCR sequences. A separate validation cohort of 100 to 150 different subjects was used in addition to the roughly 670-subject first cohort. The number of donors typed differed by locus, with roughly 629-640 for A, B, C, DRB1 and DQB1, 522 for DQA1, approximately 570 for DPA1, and over 400 for DPB1. Study-wide findings and limitations: Because HLA typing was missing for some donors at each locus, association tests included only the typed subset. The classifier was reported to diagnose cytomegalovirus status with high specificity and sensitivity in both the original and validation cohorts. The authors suggested that the approach could potentially be generalized to other disease states and immunological phenotypes. Linkage disequilibrium might explain the correlated functional status among segregating V segments, but an unknown experimental factor could not be excluded. Strong co-occurrence of HLA alleles, especially DR and DQ, made assigning TCR associations to individual alleles difficult. A later genetic analysis reported fewer N-insertions in productive TCRs among donors in an Asian-associated ancestry cluster than the roughly 700-donor mean. A further reported finding was that TCR beta sequences accurately predicted the HLA-A and HLA-B alleles for most subjects in the first cohort. A later genetic analysis associated a missense DCLRE1C variant with V-gene and J-gene trimming of TCR beta chains, and an independent cohort replicated the association. In a later analysis, HLA-associated TCR beta chains showed more clonal expansion and lower generation probabilities than non-associated chains that were equally common. Broadly in line with IMGT annotations, most TCR beta V segments showed up in productive rearrangements about 87% or about 30% of the time in an earlier analysis of under 700 of the donors. The sequencing pipeline was judged likely to have produced a cluster of highly shared sequence variants as a technical artifact. In a later analysis, the rate of TCR association differed among HLA loci, with DRB1 alleles having the most associated TCRs and HLA-C alleles having the fewest. The presence/absence analyses assumed that sequencing depth was roughly uniform across donors, and that assumption may not be true. Most CMV-associated TCR beta chains appeared to be HLA-restricted in a later analysis, and the HLA associations seemed to be driven largely by CMV exposure. For the cohort, immune exposure information was limited to CMV serostatus. Several of the top co-occurrence clusters appeared to be linked to parvovirus B19, influenza, CMV and Epstein-Barr virus, according to a later analysis. A few of the identified cytomegalovirus-associated TCR beta chains were confirmed in vitro to be specific for cytomegalovirus antigens. Most TCR sequences were observed very rarely across donors, whereas some public TCRs were present in many individuals. Some IMGT-functional V segments, including TRBV6-2 and TRBV6-3, could not be distinguished by the 87-base-pair reads and were therefore excluded. In the study, around 160 TCR beta chains were listed as associated with cytomegalovirus. Roughly 17 rarely observed V segments, including chromosome 9 orphons, were excluded from the earlier analysis of some 590 of the donors because counts were too low. A later analysis associated 15,000 or so TCR beta sequences with specific HLA alleles at a false discovery rate of 0.05. This cohort had only TCR beta chains sequenced, and the lack of alpha or paired-chain data limited which features could be detected.

Concerning this clone itself: Its antigen remains undetermined. No base qualities exist here, and no much larger clone lies one base off it.

The library relied on the immunoSEQ multiplex PCR assay. For the multiplex PCR, a mixture combining 60 forward primers for TCR Vbeta segments and 13 reverse primers for TCR Jbeta segments was used. A multiplex PCR assay on genomic DNA amplified the CDR3 region of rearranged TCR beta genes. On the Illumina HiSeq System, the amplified TCR beta libraries were sequenced as 87-base-pair reads. From the authors' description of their analysis: Across the roughly 700 repertoires, a later analysis counted tens of millions of unique TCR beta chains, about 10 million of which were shared by at least two donors. A nearest-neighbor algorithm error-corrected the raw reads and collapsed the reads into unique sequences, merging closely related sequences to remove PCR and sequencing errors. Alignment of CDR3 sequences to IMGT reference sequences was used to assign V, D and J gene segments. Each retained sequence needed at least a six-nucleotide match to both a V gene segment and a J gene segment. Rearrangements were called productive when the CDR3 lacked stop codons and stayed in frame with V and J; all others were non-productive. Following IMGT convention, CDR3 was defined as the stretch from the second conserved V-encoded cysteine up to the conserved J-encoded phenylalanine. The earlier analysis of 550 to 650 of the donors excluded any sequence lacking an unambiguous match to a single V gene segment. An earlier analysis of a few hundred of the donors classified V segments as functional when productive rearrangements were above 56.7% and as segregating when the standard deviation between donors was above 5%. A statistical classification framework was built for diagnosing cytomegalovirus status from the catalog of TCR beta chain sequences. V and J gene assignment, in a later analysis, came from comparing TCR nucleotide sequences with IMGT/GENE-DB human TR gene sequences. In a later analysis, CDR3 sequences and most-parsimonious VDJ recombination scenarios were assigned using the TCRdist pipeline. In a later analysis, each TCR beta chain was defined by its CDR3 amino acid sequence together with its V-gene family, and reads lacking a unique V-gene family were excluded. A later analysis removed several hundred highly shared, low-generation-probability nucleotide sequences to deal with suspected cross-contamination and a sequencing artifact. For each public chain, a later analysis derived a clonal expansion index from normalized ranks of inferred template counts within each repertoire. In a later analysis, generation probabilities were computed with a VDJ recombination model fitted to out-of-frame rearrangements, and the resulting probabilities were checked against IGoR. In a later analysis, TCR-TCR, TCR-HLA and TCR-CMV co-occurrence was scored with hypergeometric tests, and a repertoire-size bias correction was applied to TCR pairs. A later analysis estimated false discovery rates by permuting HLA or CMV assignments 20 times. A later analysis grouped co-occurring TCRs with DBSCAN, adding TCRdist sequence similarity when clustering within HLA-allele-positive subsets. Repertoires with fewer than 30,000 or more than 120,000 public chains were left out of co-occurrence clustering, as were a handful of repertoires with anomalous nucleotide sharing. This immuneACCESS table, as held by TCRdb, lists in-frame sequences with V and J called but not all clones. Of the missing ones, under half trace to an unresolved V gene in checked studies; the others have no known cause. The V and J calls and clone size were taken over from that table, and D and trimming were inferred from the DNA. The sample records approximately 70,000 clones, around 70% of which are singletons. The ten most abundant clones make up 12% to 15% of the sample.

Its CDR3 holds 17 amino acids, cysteine through phenylalanine. Left in the record is the CDR3 DNA by itself, 51 bases read in frame from the first base. Germline trimming amounts to 4 bases on V and 6 bases on J, with 11 as the count of junction bases outside the gene matches. The CDR1 and CDR2 encoded by the germline V gene (reference sequence) are MNHEY and SMNVEV. The cohort comprised 710 or so healthy bone marrow donors. All cohort members were sampled while nominally healthy, although unrecorded immune exposures were likely present. The donor tested CMV seropositive and was one of the 289 seropositive cohort members. A peripheral blood sample was provided by each donor, and peripheral blood mononuclear cells were used for TCR beta sequencing. The Qiagen DNeasy Blood Extraction Kit was used to extract genomic DNA from the blood cell samples.

Sequenced input: PBMCs. This TCR was recovered from a male donor in good health and CMV-seropositive. This chain is built from TRBV27 and TRBJ2-7; a stretch of 14 junction bases matches TRBD2. The nucleotide sequence reads TGTGCCAGCAGTTCGAAGAGGACTAGCGGGGGGCCGACCGAGCAGTACTTC. It is translated as CASSSKRTSGGPTEQYF.